These 22 T cell receptor beta chains share one sample of origin, sequenced in a study of blood T cell repertoires in COVID-19. Sequenced by immunoSEQ multiplex PCR; TCRdb stores in-frame clones only, minus some. The sample has roughly 300,000 clones, 80% to 90% seen once. Sample: PBMCs or T cells enriched from blood (not recorded which). Every receptor here comes from a young man who had recovered from COVID-19.

The rearrangement joins TRBV11-3 to TRBJ2-6, with 8 nucleotides matching TRBD1. Trimming at V came to 5 bases and at J to 1 base, leaving 4 bases not matched to a gene. This CDR3 comprises 16 residues. Germline assignment: CDR1 SGHNT and CDR2 YENEEA. CDR3 in amino acids: CASSHRQGSGANVLTF. Here the CDR3 DNA reads TGTGCCAGCAGCCACCGACAGGGGTCTGGGGCCAACGTCCTGACTTTC. The whole variable domain, filled in from reference TRBV11-3 and TRBJ2-6, reads EAGVVQSPRYKIIEKKQPVAFWCNPISGHNTLYWYLQNLGQGPELLIRYENEEAVDDSQLPKDRFSAERLKGVDSTLKIQPAELGDSAVYLCASSHRQGSGANVLTFGAGSRLTVL.

The chain employs TRBV9 and TRBJ1-4, with D unclear. This CDR3 contains 14 residues. Germline V gives CDR1 SGDLS, CDR2 YYNGEE. Trimming took off 3 bases at V and 8 bases at J, with 14 bases between the two ends. The CDR3 loop reads CASSEGGLLEKLFF. The CDR3 DNA reads TGTGCCAGCAGCGAGGGTGGACTGTTAGAAAAACTGTTTTTT.

The chain combines TRBV12-3 or TRBV12-4 with TRBJ1-2; no firm D call. Trimming pared 3 bases from V and 8 bases from J, leaving 7 bases between. The CDR3 totals 11 residues. CDR3 nucleotide sequence: TGTGCCAGCAGTTTTCTCCAGGGCTACACCTTC. Its translation: CASSFLQGYTF.

The gene calls are TRBV4-2 and TRBJ2-7, with D tentatively TRBD1 (6 bases). Germline loops: CDR1 LGHNA, CDR2 YNFKEQ. The CDR3 extends over 18 amino acids. V was pared by 0 bases and J by 0 bases, with 18 bases between. The CDR3 sequence is CASSQDLGTIRGSYEQYF. The DNA for the CDR3 is TGTGCCAGCAGCCAAGACCTAGGGACAATAAGGGGCTCCTACGAGCAGTACTTC.

The chain joins TRBV15 to TRBJ2-7, with TRBD1 identical over 7 bases. The CDR3 is 14 residues long. Trimming cost V 3 bases and J 4 bases; bases outside gene matches: 6. CDR1 is LNHNV, CDR2 YYDKDF, per germline (reference sequence). CDR3 in amino acids: CATSRRGGAYEQYF. In DNA form, the CDR3 reads TGTGCCACCAGCAGGAGAGGGGGCGCGTACGAGCAGTACTTC.

The V gene is TRBV5-1, the J gene TRBJ1-2, with D uncertain. Trimming took 3 bases from V and 1 from J, leaving 16 bases between them. There are 16 residues in the CDR3. CDR1 is SGHRS and CDR2 is YFSETQ in the germline V gene. The CDR3 DNA is TGCGCCAGCAGCTGGCGGATGGGCAGCGGTAACTATGGCTACACCTTC. Amino acids: CASSWRMGSGNYGYTF. Filled out from reference TRBV5-1 and TRBJ1-2, the complete variable domain reads KAGVTQTPRYLIKTRGQQVTLSCSPISGHRSVSWYQQTPGQGLQFLFEYFSETQRNKGNFPGRFSGRQFSNSRSEMNVSTLELGDSALYLCASSWRMGSGNYGYTFGSGTRLTVV.

This clone was counted a few times. This rearrangement joins TRBV5-4 to TRBJ1-6; D is perhaps TRBD1 (5 bases). Between the trimmed V and J ends, which lost 5 bases and 8 bases, there was a span of 14 bases. The germline CDR1 and CDR2 sequences are SGHNT and YYREEE (reference sequence). The CDR3 consists of 14 residues. The CDR3 nucleotides are TGTGCCAGCAGTTTTGGGCAGGGCGATTCACCCCTCCACTTT. This gives the protein CASSFGQGDSPLHF.

V is TRBV5-1 and J is TRBJ2-5; tentatively, D is TRBD2 (5 bases). Germline V gene sequence: CDR1 SGHRS, CDR2 YFSETQ. V lost 6 bases to trimming and J lost 6 bases, with 18 bases between them. This CDR3 contains 14 residues. CDR3 DNA sequence: TGCGCCAGCACCCGGCTCGAGGGCGCCAAGACCCAGTACTTC. Translated: CASTRLEGAKTQYF.

V gene TRBV3-1 (or the pseudogene TRBV3-2) combines with J gene TRBJ1-1; 8 bases are shared with TRBD1. Germline V gives CDR1 LGHDT, CDR2 YNNKEL (reference sequence). V lost 1 base and J lost 4; bases outside the gene matches: 5. This CDR3 spans 15 amino acids. CDR3 in DNA: TGTGCCAGCAGCCAAGCCTTCACAGGGGGCACTGAAGCTTTCTTT. Amino acid sequence: CASSQAFTGGTEAFF.

The chain has TRBV19 and TRBJ2-6; 14 positions match TRBD2. The CDR3 covers 19 residues. Germline CDR1 reads LNHDA; CDR2 reads SQIVND (reference sequence). The junction had 7 bases not matched to a gene; V was cut back by 4 bases and J by 2 bases. CDR3 amino acids: CASSTRTGLAGAGANVLTF. The CDR3, as DNA: TGTGCCAGTAGTACCCGAACGGGACTAGCGGGAGCTGGGGCCAACGTCCTGACTTTC.

This chain joins TRBV30 and TRBJ2-2, with D perhaps TRBD1 (7 bases). The germline CDR1 and CDR2 sequences are GTSNPN and SVGIG (reference sequence). V was trimmed by 1 base and J by 6 bases, leaving 21 bases between them. The CDR3 consists of 17 residues. The CDR3 DNA is TGTGCCTGGAGTGACAGGGGCAGGCTAGCGAGCGCCGGGGAGCTGTTTTTT. It is translated as CAWSDRGRLASAGELFF.

This clone was counted between two and nine times. J is TRBJ1-4 and V is TRBV28; 10 positions agree with TRBD1. This CDR3 comprises 15 residues. Germline lookup yields CDR1 MDHEN and CDR2 SYDVKM. V shed 6 bases, J shed 8 bases, and the junction held 9 bases outside the gene matches. This chain's CDR3 is CASSSQTGGREKLFF. The CDR3 DNA is TGTGCCAGCAGCTCTCAGACAGGGGGCAGGGAAAAACTGTTTTTT.

V usage is TRBV6-5 and J usage is TRBJ2-3; maybe TRBD2 (6 bases). The length of the CDR3 is 14 residues. Germline lookup yields CDR1 MNHEY and CDR2 SVGAGI. V dropped 8 bases and J dropped 2 bases, with 14 bases sitting between them. CDR3 amino acids: CASLFERVTDTQYF. The CDR3 nucleotides read TGTGCCAGCCTTTTCGAGCGGGTCACAGATACGCAGTATTTT.

The V and J genes are TRBV30 and TRBJ1-1; D ambiguous. This CDR3 spans 11 amino acids. Per the germline V gene, CDR1 is GTSNPN and CDR2 is SVGIG (reference sequence). The ends were cut back, 3 bases at V and 6 bases at J, with 8 bases in the middle. CDR3 nucleotide sequence: TGTGCCTGGAGCCAGTTACCTGAAGCTTTCTTT. Translation gives CAWSQLPEAFF.

The rearrangement uses TRBV12-3 or TRBV12-4 and TRBJ1-2; D gene unclear. The CDR3 loop spans 13 amino acids. Trimming took 5 bases from V and 7 from J, leaving 14 bases between them. The CDR3 is CASSPQDWVGYTF. CDR3 DNA: TGTGCCAGCAGTCCGCAAGACTGGGTTGGCTACACCTTC.

This clone appeared a single time. The chain has TRBV5-4 and TRBJ2-5; D is possibly TRBD1 (6 bases). V was pared by 4 bases and J by 2 bases, with 21 bases between. The CDR3 has 17 residues. The germline CDR1 and CDR2 sequences are SGHNT and YYREEE (reference sequence). CDR3 region: CASSPQTLQDSQETQYF. The CDR3 coding sequence is TGTGCCAGCAGCCCCCAAACCCTACAGGACAGTCAAGAGACCCAGTACTTC.

The rearrangement joins TRBV5-4 to TRBJ2-5; no clear D gene. With 3 bases removed from V and 5 bases from J, the gap between germline ends came to 14 bases. The CDR3 consists of 14 residues. The germline CDR1 and CDR2 sequences are SGHNT and YYREEE (reference sequence). The CDR3 region is CASSSSTGRETQYF. The CDR3 nucleotides are TGTGCCAGCAGCTCGTCGACGGGTAGGGAGACCCAGTACTTC.

J is TRBJ2-7 and V is TRBV18; TRBD1 is a possible D gene (5 bases). The ends were cut back, 0 bases at V and 3 bases at J, with 9 bases in the middle. Germline lookup yields CDR1 KGHSH and CDR2 LQKENI. CDR3 length: 14 residues. The CDR3 DNA sequence: TGTGCCAGCTCACCACCGGACACAAACTACGAGCAGTACTTC. It specifies CASSPPDTNYEQYF.

The CDR3 DNA sequence: TGTGCCAGCAGCCCCTCCCGGGGAGACTATGGCTACACCTTC. Encoded protein: CASSPSRGDYGYTF. The V and J genes are TRBV7-2 and TRBJ1-2, with no clear D. CDR3 length: 14 residues. Trimming stripped 5 bases from V and 3 bases from J, with 13 bases between. Germline lookup yields CDR1 SGHTA and CDR2 FQGNSA.

The chain recombines TRBV4-2 with TRBJ1-5; D is undetermined. CDR3 length: 17 residues. Germline V lookup: CDR1 LGHNA, CDR2 YNFKEQ. Trimming cost V 0 bases and J 3 bases, with 15 bases left between them. The CDR3 DNA reads TGTGCCAGCAGCCAAGATGGGAGACGGTGGGTCAATCAGCCCCAGCATTTT. Residues: CASSQDGRRWVNQPQHF.

Here the CDR3 reads CASSVELYNEQFF. The CDR3 DNA follows: TGTGCCAGCAGCGTAGAACTTTACAATGAGCAGTTCTTC. The V gene is TRBV9, the J gene TRBJ2-1; D unresolved. This CDR3 is 13 amino acids long. The V end was cut by 0 bases, the J end by 4 bases, with 5 bases between. Germline CDR1 reads SGDLS; CDR2 reads YYNGEE.

The CDR3 sequence: CASSQVYGSNQPQHF. Written as DNA, the CDR3 is TGCGCCAGCAGCCAAGTTTACGGGAGCAATCAGCCCCAGCATTTT. The rearrangement joins TRBV4-1 to TRBJ1-5; the D is unclear. This CDR3 has 15 residues. Trimming took 1 base from V and 1 from J, leaving 8 bases between them. Germline assignment: CDR1 MGHRA and CDR2 YSYEKL.